This TCR beta chain was sequenced during a study of T cell repertoires in cytomegalovirus infection. About the study: It was recently identified HLA-C-restricted and well-studied HLA-B-restricted CMV epitopes that the study used. A matching HLA type, together with CMV infection, was signaled by public TCR beta signatures.

From the reads, TCRdb called clonotypes with MiXCR, one entry per CDR3 protein. The table shows 450,000 to 600,000 distinct CDR3 sequences, with approximately 40% occurring only once. General observations from the study: HLA-C-restricted TCR beta clonotypes specific for CMV led the ex vivo response. Carriage of CMV together with the relevant HLA was identifiable through cumulative public TCR beta family frequency.

About this clonotype: The target antigen is unknown.

The clonotype comes from a human donor in good health (CMV status not recorded). Some clones in this sample may be carry-over from other donors' samples. The sequences come from cultured PBMCs, collected from culture after CMV antigen stimulation.

The CDR3 sequence: CASALLSHGQETQYF. The CDR3 nucleotides read TGTGCTAGTGCCTTACTATCTCATGGGCAAGAGACCCAGTACTTC. The rearrangement uses TRBV12-5 and TRBJ2-5; D remains unclear. V dropped 7 bases and J dropped 2 bases, with 17 bases sitting between them. CDR1 and CDR2 from the germline V gene are LGHNT and FRNRAP. The CDR3 runs to 15 residues.